This TCR beta chain appears in the sequencing data of a study of siplizumab effects on memory and regulatory T cells. Whole-study results and caveats: Greater diversity than memory cells seemed evident in naive T cells, which also appeared to be major alloresponse contributors. Where siplizumab was present, mappable alloreactive CD4+ clones averaged roughly 72% Treg-derived, compared with less than 35% in controls.

V lost 7 bases, J lost 4 bases, and 5 bases lay in between. Germline CDR1 SGHRS, CDR2 YFSETQ. This CDR3 has 11 amino acids. Profiled with immunoSEQ multiplex PCR; TCRdb holds only in-frame clones, not every one. The sample carries about 26,000 clones, roughly 88% recorded once. Regarding this clone: Its antigen is still unknown.

The specimen sequenced was memory CD4+ T cells sorted from blood. The source is a human donor in good health. This sequence joins TRBV5-1 and TRBJ1-4; D gene ambiguous. The CDR3 sequence is CASALNEKLFF. CDR3 DNA sequence: TGCGCCAGCGCGCTTAATGAAAAACTGTTTTTT.